The 21 T cell receptor beta chains below come from one sample, sequenced in a study of blood T cells in healthy people across ages. Together with a sample-barcoded 5' primer, a J-beta primer mix was included in a second PCR lasting about 6 to 11 cycles. TCRdb re-analysed the 5' RACE reads in MiXCR, keeping a single row per CDR3 protein. The sample lists fewer than 700,000 distinct CDR3 sequences, about 45% seen once, with 20% to 25% in the top ten. The sample taken for sequencing was blood. These TCRs come from an elderly man in good health.

Remarks on this clonotype: This could be a read error, since a much larger clone is one nucleotide away. CDR3 sequence reads: CASSYSAGENSNQPQHF. The DNA for the CDR3 is TGTGCCAGCAGTTACTCGGCAGGGGAAAATAGCAATCAGCCCCAGCATTTT. This chain uses TRBV6-6 with TRBJ1-5; D might be TRBD1 (6 bases). Germline V gene sequence: CDR1 MNHNY, CDR2 SVGAGI (reference sequence). Trimming pared 0 bases from V and 0 bases from J, leaving 12 bases between. The CDR3 contains 17 residues.

This clonotype has a count of ten or more. V is TRBV6-5 and J is TRBJ1-1, with a tentative D call TRBD1 (6 bases). The V gene lost 7 bases and the J gene lost 7 bases, with 13 bases spanning the gap. The CDR3 loop spans 12 amino acids. Germline lookup yields CDR1 MNHEY and CDR2 SVGAGI. CDR3 in amino acids: CASTNRDVEAFF. CDR3 nucleotide sequence: TGTGCCAGCACCAACAGGGACGTTGAAGCTTTCTTT.

In its sample, this clonotype was seen many times. The rearrangement uses TRBV6-6 and TRBJ2-1; D tentatively fits TRBD1 or TRBD2 (6 bases each). The germline gives CDR1 MNHNY, CDR2 SVGAGI (reference sequence). Trimming pared 7 bases from V and 4 bases from J, leaving 17 bases between. This CDR3 region has 15 residues. CDR3 loop: CASKGAGHIYNEQFF. The CDR3, as DNA: TGTGCCAGCAAAGGGGCGGGACACATATACAATGAGCAGTTCTTC.

This chain joins TRBV7-2 and TRBJ1-1; D unclear. CDR3 size: 15 residues. V lost 1 base, J lost 4 bases, and 13 bases lay in between. Germline CDR1 reads SGHTA; CDR2 reads FQGNSA. The CDR3 nucleotides read TGTGCCAGCAGCTTAGAGGGCGGCGGCGGCACTGAAGCTTTCTTT. Encoded protein: CASSLEGGGGTEAFF.

The chain links TRBV5-1 to TRBJ1-2; 8 bases match TRBD1. In germline, CDR1 is SGHRS, CDR2 YFSETQ. The CDR3 covers 16 residues. Trimming took 0 bases from V and 4 from J; bases not matched to a gene: 8. This CDR3 is CASSLVPRGQAYGYTF. As DNA, the CDR3 is TGCGCCAGCAGCTTGGTACCCAGGGGGCAGGCCTATGGCTACACCTTC. Drawing the rest from reference TRBV5-1 and TRBJ1-2, the complete variable domain is KAGVTQTPRYLIKTRGQQVTLSCSPISGHRSVSWYQQTPGQGLQFLFEYFSETQRNKGNFPGRFSGRQFSNSRSEMNVSTLELGDSALYLCASSLVPRGQAYGYTFGSGTRLTVV.

J is TRBJ2-1 and V is TRBV11-3; D is undetermined. This CDR3 contains 13 residues. Between the trimmed V and J ends, which lost 2 bases and 4 bases, there was a span of 6 bases. The germline CDR1 and CDR2 sequences are SGHNT and YENEEA. CDR3 region: CASSLQAYNEQFF. The CDR3, as DNA: TGTGCCAGCAGCTTACAAGCGTACAATGAGCAGTTCTTC.

The V call is TRBV15, the J call TRBJ2-7; no clear D gene. V gave up 5 bases and J gave up 2 bases, with 13 bases separating them. Germline values: CDR1 LNHNV, CDR2 YYDKDF (reference sequence). The CDR3 totals 14 residues. The CDR3 reads CATSQVDYPYEQYF. The CDR3 region has the DNA TGTGCCACCAGCCAAGTAGATTACCCCTACGAGCAGTACTTC.

This clonotype was observed many times. The rearrangement links TRBV6-5 to TRBJ2-1; 8 bases are shared with TRBD1. Per germline, CDR1 MNHEY and CDR2 SVGAGI. The V and J ends lost 3 bases and 12 bases, in that order; junction bases with no gene match: 16. CDR3 length: 16 amino acids. CDR3 amino acids: CASSYRAGGIDRRQFF. CDR3 bases: TGTGCCAGCAGTTATAGGGCAGGGGGCATTGATCGCCGGCAGTTCTTC.

The V and J genes are TRBV20-1 and TRBJ1-4, with TRBD1 matching 7 bases. This CDR3 comprises 14 residues. The V gene's germline CDR1 is DFQATT and CDR2 SNEGSKA (reference sequence). J gave up 7 bases and V 2 bases, and 7 bases lay outside the gene matches. The CDR3 DNA sequence: TGCAGTGCTAGAATTGACAGGGCATCTGAAAAACTGTTTTTT. Its protein is CSARIDRASEKLFF.

The chain is built from TRBV7-2 and TRBJ2-1; either TRBD1 or TRBD2 may supply D (7 bases each). The germline V gene encodes CDR1 SGHTA and CDR2 FQGNSA. With 5 bases removed from V and 8 bases from J, the gap between germline ends came to 28 bases. This CDR3 region has 18 residues. CDR3 sequence: CASSQTGWPASGFDEQFF. The CDR3 bases are TGTGCCAGCAGCCAGACAGGGTGGCCTGCTAGCGGTTTCGATGAGCAGTTCTTC.

This clonotype was picked up a small number of times. V gene TRBV29-1 combines with J gene TRBJ2-1, with 8 bases aligning to TRBD2. Germline assignment: CDR1 SQVTM and CDR2 ANQGSEA. V was pared by 7 bases and J by 10 bases, with 6 bases of the junction left unmatched. This CDR3 contains 11 residues. CDR3 protein: CSAGGVGEQFF. CDR3 nucleotides: TGCAGCGCCGGGGGGGTAGGCGAGCAGTTCTTC.

This clonotype was counted a few times. Written as DNA, the CDR3 is TGTGCCAGCAGTTACGAGATTAATGAAAAACTGTTTTTT. It is translated as CASSYEINEKLFF. The chain couples TRBV6-6 to TRBJ1-4; D not resolved. Germline-derived CDR1 and CDR2 are MNHNY and SVGAGI (reference sequence). V was shortened by 2 bases and J by 4 bases, with 5 bases between the two germline ends. This CDR3 comprises 13 residues.

This chain connects TRBV20-1 to TRBJ2-3; possible D gene TRBD1, 6 bases. Per the germline V gene, CDR1 is DFQATT and CDR2 is SNEGSKA (reference sequence). This CDR3 has 11 residues. Trimming pared 7 bases from V and 5 bases from J, leaving 10 bases between. The CDR3 nucleotides read TGCAGTGGGGGGCCCCAAGATACGCAGTATTTT. Translating gives CSGGPQDTQYF.

This chain uses TRBV20-1 with TRBJ2-7; 15 nucleotides line up with TRBD2. Trimming cost V 5 bases and J 7 bases; bases outside gene matches: 15. The CDR3 totals 17 residues. Germline CDR1 and CDR2: DFQATT and SNEGSKA (reference sequence). The CDR3 nucleotides are TGCAGTGCTTACTGGACTAGCGGGAGGGTTAGGGACAATGAGCAGTACTTC. The encoded protein is CSAYWTSGRVRDNEQYF.

This clonotype has at least ten counts. The gene calls are TRBV7-2 and TRBJ2-3, with a weak D call TRBD1 (5 bases). The CDR3 consists of 16 residues. Germline CDR1 and CDR2: SGHTA and FQGNSA. Deletions cut 5 bases from V and 0 bases from J, with 15 bases between. CDR3: CASSPSRTTSTDTQYF. CDR3 bases: TGTGCCAGCAGCCCATCTCGGACAACTAGCACAGATACGCAGTATTTT.

This clonotype has a count of ten or more. V is TRBV28 and J is TRBJ2-1, with D possibly being TRBD1 or TRBD2 (5 bases each). Germline-derived CDR1 and CDR2 are MDHEN and SYDVKM. The ends were cut back, 6 bases at V and 8 bases at J, with 17 bases in the middle. There are 14 residues in the CDR3. CDR3 residues: CASSSGTPTDEQFF. The CDR3, as DNA: TGTGCCAGCAGCTCCGGGACCCCTACCGATGAGCAGTTCTTC.

In this sample, this clonotype turned up a few times. The rearrangement links TRBV7-9 to TRBJ1-1; TRBD1 might be the D (5 bases). The V end lost 6 bases, the J end lost 5 bases, and 19 bases lay between the germline ends. The CDR3 covers 15 residues. Germline loops: CDR1 SEHNR, CDR2 FQNEAQ (reference sequence). The CDR3 sequence is CASRREGSRGTEAFF. The CDR3, as DNA: TGTGCCAGCAGAAGAGAAGGGAGCCGGGGGACTGAAGCTTTCTTT.

This clonotype was seen a single time. The chain combines TRBV10-3 with TRBJ2-7, with D unresolved. The DNA end is a closer match to TRBJ2-5, so the J assignment may be wrong. This CDR3 region has 11 residues. Per the germline V gene, CDR1 is ENHRY and CDR2 is SYGVKD. Here the CDR3 DNA reads TGTGCCATCAGCCAAAAAGAGACCCAGTACTTC. Encoded protein: CAISQKETQYF.

The chain couples TRBV7-2 to TRBJ2-7, with D tentatively TRBD2 (5 bases). The CDR3 is 17 residues long. Trimming removed 1 base at V and 7 bases at J, with 23 bases between. The germline gives CDR1 SGHTA, CDR2 FQGNSA. The CDR3 spells CASSLGPVSGGRNEQYF. The DNA of the CDR3 is TGTGCCAGCAGCTTAGGCCCAGTTTCAGGAGGTCGGAATGAGCAGTACTTC.

V is TRBV10-2 and J is TRBJ2-1; 7 bases map to TRBD2. V shed 1 base and J 9 bases; nucleotides not matched to a gene: 0. The CDR3 covers 12 residues. Germline CDR1 WSHSY, CDR2 SAAADI. This CDR3 is CASSEWGGEQFF. The CDR3 DNA reads TGCGCCAGCAGTGAGTGGGGGGGTGAGCAGTTCTTC.

The chain links TRBV20-1 to TRBJ2-1; 10 positions match TRBD2. Germline V gene sequence: CDR1 DFQATT, CDR2 SNEGSKA (reference sequence). This CDR3 has 15 amino acids. V lost 6 bases to trimming and J lost 0 bases; unmatched junction nucleotides: 5. CDR3 residues: CSALSGRSSYNEQFF. CDR3 nucleotides: TGCAGTGCCCTTAGCGGGAGGAGCTCCTACAATGAGCAGTTCTTC.